Each of the 23 T cell receptor beta chains below was sequenced from the same sample in a study of blood T cell repertoires in COVID-19. The data were produced by immunoSEQ multiplex PCR, yet TCRdb's version contains in-frame clones alone and is incomplete. The sample shows about 180,000 clones, around 82% of them seen only once. The sample consisted of peripheral blood. The origin of the receptors is a woman aged 80 or older with acute or convalescent COVID-19.

J is TRBJ1-2 and V is TRBV27; 7 bases fit TRBD1. The CDR3 has 14 amino acids. Unmatched junction bases numbered 2, after V lost 2 bases and J lost 2 bases. From germline, CDR1 is MNHEY and CDR2 SMNVEV (reference sequence). This chain's CDR3 is CASSLKGQNYGYTF. In DNA, the CDR3 is TGTGCCAGCAGTTTAAAGGGACAGAACTATGGCTACACCTTC.

In its sample, this clone was seen many times. The V gene is TRBV30, the J gene TRBJ1-6; D possibly corresponds to TRBD1 (6 bases). From germline, CDR1 is GTSNPN and CDR2 SVGIG (reference sequence). The V gene lost 1 base and the J gene lost 7 bases, with 14 bases spanning the gap. The CDR3 is made up of 15 amino acids. In DNA, the CDR3 is TGTGCCTGGAGTGCTGCAGGGGCGTGGAATTCACCCCTCCACTTT. This translates into CAWSAAGAWNSPLHF.

The J gene is TRBJ2-7, the V gene TRBV29-1; 9 bases fit TRBD2. Germline lookup yields CDR1 SQVTM and CDR2 ANQGSEA. This CDR3 comprises 14 residues. Trimming at V came to 3 bases and at J to 6 bases, leaving 9 bases not matched to a gene. The CDR3 reads CSVDGSGRTGEQYF. In nucleotides, the CDR3 is TGCAGCGTTGATGGCAGCGGGAGGACGGGCGAGCAGTACTTC.

J is TRBJ1-1 and V is TRBV29-1; D uncertain. The CDR3 consists of 12 residues. V lost 0 bases to trimming and J lost 4 bases, with 6 bases between them. Germline V gene data show CDR1 as SQVTM and CDR2 as ANQGSEA. CDR3 sequence: CSVEEVSTEAFF. The DNA for the CDR3 is TGCAGCGTTGAAGAAGTGAGCACTGAAGCTTTCTTT. Variable domain in full (rest from reference TRBV29-1 and TRBJ1-1): SAVISQKPSRDICQRGTSLTIQCQVDSQVTMMFWYRQQPGQSLTLIATANQGSEATYESGFVIDKFPISRPNLTFSTLTVSNMSPEDSSIYLCSVEEVSTEAFFGQGTRLTVV.

V is TRBV7-9 and J is TRBJ2-2; D uncertain. This CDR3 region has 11 residues. The V gene's germline CDR1 is SEHNR and CDR2 FQNEAQ (reference sequence). V lost 6 bases to trimming and J lost 5 bases, with 4 bases between them. Here the CDR3 reads CASSNTGELFF. The CDR3 coding sequence is TGTGCCAGCAGTAATACCGGGGAGCTGTTTTTT.

The chain is built from TRBV7-9 and TRBJ1-2; 7 bases agree with TRBD1. CDR3 length equals 14 residues. Unmatched junction bases numbered 5, after V lost 3 bases and J lost 4 bases. CDR1 SEHNR and CDR2 FQNEAQ come from the germline V gene (reference sequence). CDR3 amino acids: CASSFFGTVYGYTF. CDR3 nucleotide sequence: TGTGCCAGCAGCTTTTTCGGGACAGTCTATGGCTACACCTTC.

The chain employs TRBV10-3 and TRBJ2-1, with 9 bases lining up with TRBD2. Trimming removed 9 bases from V and 4 bases from J; junction bases left unmatched: 13. This CDR3 is built from 16 residues. CDR1 and CDR2 (germline): ENHRY, SYGVKD. CDR3 region: CAISTTVAGVYNEQFF. In nucleotides, the CDR3 is TGTGCCATTTCGACTACGGTAGCGGGGGTGTACAATGAGCAGTTCTTC.

This chain uses TRBV5-1 with TRBJ2-5; D is perhaps TRBD1 (5 bases). Trimming shortened V by 0 bases and J by 4 bases, and 13 bases separated the two germline ends. Germline CDR1 SGHRS, CDR2 YFSETQ. The CDR3 totals 15 residues. CDR3 in amino acids: CASSLGHAQGETQYF. DNA for the CDR3: TGCGCCAGCAGCTTGGGACACGCCCAGGGAGAGACCCAGTACTTC. Supplemented by reference TRBV5-1 and TRBJ2-5, the full variable domain reads KAGVTQTPRYLIKTRGQQVTLSCSPISGHRSVSWYQQTPGQGLQFLFEYFSETQRNKGNFPGRFSGRQFSNSRSEMNVSTLELGDSALYLCASSLGHAQGETQYFGPGTRLLVL.

The rearrangement uses TRBV18 and TRBJ2-3; D possibly corresponds to TRBD1 (5 bases). The germline V gene encodes CDR1 KGHSH and CDR2 LQKENI. V lost 3 bases and J lost 4, with 20 bases in between. The CDR3 sequence is 17 residues long. The CDR3 DNA follows: TGTGCCAGCTCACCCTCCCCGAGCAGGGTAGGATCAGATACGCAGTATTTT. It encodes CASSPSPSRVGSDTQYF. The entire variable domain, with the rest obtained from reference TRBV18 and TRBJ2-3, is as follows: NAGVMQNPRHLVRRRGQEARLRCSPMKGHSHVYWYRQLPEEGLKFMVYLQKENIIDESGMPKERFSAEFPKEGPSILRIQQVVRGDSAAYFCASSPSPSRVGSDTQYFGPGTRLTVL.

J is TRBJ1-6 and V is TRBV28; D remains ambiguous. The CDR3 extends over 16 amino acids. Germline CDR1 reads MDHEN; CDR2 reads SYDVKM. V was shortened by 7 bases and J by 0 bases, with 13 bases between the two germline ends. The CDR3 loop is CASTSRALSYNSPLHF. CDR3 bases: TGTGCCAGCACTAGCAGAGCCCTCTCCTATAATTCACCCCTCCACTTT.

A single count supports this clone. This chain connects TRBV6-5 to TRBJ1-2; 8 bases are shared with TRBD1. CDR1 and CDR2 (germline): MNHEY, SVGAGI. Unmatched junction bases numbered 4, after V lost 2 bases and J lost 5 bases. The CDR3 has 14 residues. The CDR3 bases are TGTGCCAGCAGTTACCGGGACAGGAATTATGGCTACACCTTC. This encodes CASSYRDRNYGYTF.

The V and J genes are TRBV5-1 and TRBJ1-2; no reliable D call. The V gene lost 3 bases and the J gene lost 0 bases, with 15 bases spanning the gap. The length of the CDR3 is 16 residues. Germline loops: CDR1 SGHRS, CDR2 YFSETQ. The CDR3 region has the DNA TGCGCCAGCAGCTACTCCTCGGTTCAGGCTAACTATGGCTACACCTTC. Its translation is CASSYSSVQANYGYTF. The complete variable domain, with remaining parts taken from reference TRBV5-1 and TRBJ1-2, reads KAGVTQTPRYLIKTRGQQVTLSCSPISGHRSVSWYQQTPGQGLQFLFEYFSETQRNKGNFPGRFSGRQFSNSRSEMNVSTLELGDSALYLCASSYSSVQANYGYTFGSGTRLTVV.

V gene TRBV19 combines with J gene TRBJ2-3, with 12 bases that match TRBD1. Germline-derived CDR1 and CDR2 are LNHDA and SQIVND (reference sequence). The CDR3 is 18 amino acids. The V and J ends lost 6 bases and 8 bases, in that order; junction bases with no gene match: 18. CDR3 sequence (DNA): TGTGCCAGTAGGACGCGGCCGGGACAGGGGGCCACGGGGGGTACGCAGTATTTT. Protein product: CASRTRPGQGATGGTQYF.

This rearrangement joins TRBV5-1 to TRBJ2-1, with TRBD2 identical over 11 bases. This CDR3 is 17 amino acids long. The ends lost 0 bases at V and 9 bases at J; junction bases unmatched: 11. CDR1 and CDR2 (germline): SGHRS, YFSETQ. The CDR3 nucleotides read TGCGCCAGCAGCTTGGTTTCTTTAGCGGGAGGGCCCAGTGAGCAGTTCTTC. It yields the protein CASSLVSLAGGPSEQFF.

The rearrangement links TRBV9 to TRBJ2-6; possibly TRBD1 for D (6 bases). The CDR3 sequence is 19 residues long. Germline CDR1 and CDR2: SGDLS and YYNGEE. With 0 bases removed from V and 0 bases from J, the gap between germline ends came to 16 bases. The CDR3 coding sequence is TGTGCCAGCAGCGTAGCTCAGCAGGGGCCCGGCTCTGGGGCCAACGTCCTGACTTTC. This gives the protein CASSVAQQGPGSGANVLTF.

This rearrangement joins TRBV7-2 to TRBJ2-7, with 7 bases identical to TRBD1. The junction had 6 bases not matched to a gene; V was cut back by 1 base and J by 3 bases. The length of the CDR3 is 15 residues. Germline assignment: CDR1 SGHTA and CDR2 FQGNSA. The CDR3 DNA reads TGTGCCAGCAGCTTAGACGGGACAGCCTACTACGAGCAGTACTTC. This codes for CASSLDGTAYYEQYF. Full variable domain (remainder filled in from reference TRBV7-2 and TRBJ2-7): GAGVSQSPSNKVTEKGKDVELRCDPISGHTALYWYRQSLGQGLEFLIYFQGNSAPDKSGLPSDRFSAERTGGSVSTLTIQRTQQEDSAVYLCASSLDGTAYYEQYFGPGTRLTVT.

This sequence joins TRBV7-9 and TRBJ1-5; D unresolved. Trimming pared 8 bases from V and 7 bases from J, leaving 3 bases between. Germline assignment: CDR1 SEHNR and CDR2 FQNEAQ (reference sequence). The CDR3 has 9 residues. In nucleotides, the CDR3 is TGTGCCAGCGGCCAGCCCCAGCATTTT. Translated, it gives CASGQPQHF.

Here the CDR3 reads CASSLARSGGADTQYF. Written as DNA, the CDR3 is TGCGCCAGCAGCTTGGCGCGAAGCGGGGGGGCGGATACGCAGTATTTT. The chain combines TRBV5-1 with TRBJ2-3, with 10 bases matching TRBD2. This CDR3 region has 16 residues. V lost 0 bases and J lost 6; bases outside the gene matches: 7. In germline, CDR1 is SGHRS, CDR2 YFSETQ.

This clone was observed once. This chain uses TRBV5-5 with TRBJ1-1; 10 bases map to TRBD1. CDR3 size: 16 residues. Per germline, CDR1 SGHKS and CDR2 YYEKEE (reference sequence). V gave up 4 bases and J gave up 6 bases; unmatched junction bases: 12. The CDR3, as DNA: TGTGCCAGCAGCACGGGACAGGGGTTTGTGTACCCTGAAGCTTTCTTT. Protein: CASSTGQGFVYPEAFF.

The V gene is TRBV27, the J gene TRBJ1-1, with a tentative D call TRBD1 (5 bases). V lost 3 bases, J lost 2 bases, and 13 bases lay in between. CDR1 and CDR2 (germline): MNHEY, SMNVEV (reference sequence). CDR3 length: 15 residues. The chain's CDR3 is CASSLGPRRNTEAFF. The CDR3, as DNA: TGTGCCAGCAGTTTGGGGCCCAGGAGAAACACTGAAGCTTTCTTT.

This clone came up once. The CDR3 sequence: CAWSPLKAGAGEQYF. In DNA, the CDR3 is TGTGCCTGGAGTCCCCTCAAAGCGGGAGCTGGCGAGCAGTACTTC. The chain is built from TRBV30 and TRBJ2-7; TRBD2 agrees at 8 bases. Germline V gene sequence: CDR1 GTSNPN, CDR2 SVGIG (reference sequence). Losses at the gene ends were 2 bases for V and 6 bases for J; bases not matched to a gene: 12. The CDR3 sequence is 15 residues long. Filled out from reference TRBV30 and TRBJ2-7, the complete variable domain reads SQTIHQWPATLVQPVGSPLSLECTVEGTSNPNLYWYRQAAGRGLQLLFYSVGIGQISSEVPQNLSASRPQDRQFILSSKKLLLSDSGFYLCAWSPLKAGAGEQYFGPGTRLTVT.

The V call is TRBV2, the J call TRBJ1-5, with a possible D match to TRBD1 (6 bases). The germline V and J ends were trimmed by 3 bases and 6 bases, with 15 bases remaining between them. Germline V gene data show CDR1 as SNHLY and CDR2 as FYNNEI. The CDR3 runs to 15 residues. The CDR3 reads CASSEFKGGSQPQHF. The CDR3, as DNA: TGTGCCAGCAGTGAGTTCAAGGGGGGGAGTCAGCCCCAGCATTTT.

This chain connects TRBV19 to TRBJ2-7; maybe TRBD1 (6 bases). Trimming left V 5 bases short and J 5 bases short, with 13 bases between. There are 13 residues in the CDR3. Germline CDR1 LNHDA, CDR2 SQIVND (reference sequence). Here the CDR3 reads CASSVQGSDEQYF. In DNA, the CDR3 is TGTGCCAGTAGTGTACAGGGTAGCGACGAGCAGTACTTC. The full variable domain, in which reference TRBV19 and TRBJ2-7 provide the parts outside the CDR3, is DGGITQSPKYLFRKEGQNVTLSCEQNLNHDAMYWYRQDPGQGLRLIYYSQIVNDFQKGDIAEGYSVSREKKESFPLTVTSAQKNPTAFYLCASSVQGSDEQYFGPGTRLTVT.